This T cell receptor (beta chain) was recovered during a study of OX40 agonist ivuxolimab in advanced cancers. A note on the overall study: Ivuxolimab was an agonistic, fully human IgG2 monoclonal antibody directed against OX40 (CD134), a costimulatory receptor. Prior anti-PD-1, anti-PD-L1 or anti-CTLA-4 therapy was permitted, and checkpoint inhibitors had been received by more than 35% of dose-escalation patients. The dose-escalation cohort was 82.7% male with a mean age of approximately 60 years, ranging from about 20 to 80. Three dose-escalation patients achieved partial responses, one with hepatocellular carcinoma and two with cutaneous melanoma. The paper covers the monotherapy dose-escalation part of the phase I ivuxolimab trial, which included N of about 56 patients. Intravenous ivuxolimab was administered to patients every 2 weeks at six dose levels: 0.01, 0.1, 0.3, 1.5, 3 and 10 mg/kg. Among the roughly 50 dose-escalation patients, some 19 had hepatocellular carcinoma, roughly 15 melanoma, 9 renal cell carcinoma and 9 head and neck cancer. Peripheral TCRbeta sequencing was intended to test whether TCR sequence diversity was altered and clonal T-cell expansion was caused by ivuxolimab. Summary of the overall study and its limitations: Low levels of normalized T-cell clonal expansion were also seen in some nonresponding patients. In the 0.1-3.0 mg/kg groups, partial responders were among the patients with the lowest normalized peripheral clonal expansion, particularly in CD8+ T cells. At doses of 0.1 to 3.0 mg/kg, clonal expansion of both CD4+ and CD8+ blood T cells was observed from baseline to week 6. After ivuxolimab, expanded clones were on average more numerous among CD8+ T cells than among CD4+ T cells. The antigen specificity of the peripheral T cells that underwent clonal expansion was not determined.

Comment on this clone: Its cognate antigen has yet to be identified. No clone much larger than this one lies a single base away; base qualities are absent.

Patients with autoimmune disease history or receiving systemic immunosuppression were excluded from the trial. Peripheral blood for TCR sequencing was collected from all dose cohorts at baseline, on cycle 4 day 1, and on cycle 7 day 1. The samples were drawn from a first-in-human, open-label, multicenter phase I dose-escalation trial of ivuxolimab. Adults with locally advanced or metastatic head and neck squamous cell, hepatocellular, melanoma or renal cell carcinoma were enrolled in the trial. Before TCR sequencing, CD4+ T cells and CD8+ T cells were sorted from peripheral blood as separate populations. Relative to germline, V is 1 base shorter and J is 1 base shorter, with 1 base between their ends. Spanning cysteine to phenylalanine, the CDR3 consists of 12 amino acids. Of all the DNA, just the CDR3 is kept, 36 bases in frame from base 1. CDR1 and CDR2 are drawn from the germline V gene (reference sequence): GTSNPN, SVGIG.

Genomic DNA was isolated from the sorted cells so that the TCRbeta CDR3 region could be sequenced. TCRbeta CDR3 regions were sequenced using the immunoSEQ Assay. TCRdb mirrors the immuneACCESS table, restricted to in-frame sequences. Some clones are absent from its copies; in checked studies, under half trace to an unresolved V gene, and the reason for the others is unknown. This sample comprises roughly 90,000 clones, roughly nine tenths of them detected only once. 8% to 9.5% of the sample goes to the ten largest clones. This clonotype originated in an adult with an advanced solid tumor such as melanoma, head and neck, liver or kidney cancer. Sample: CD4+ or CD8+ T cells sorted from blood, taken in a trial of the OX40 agonist ivuxolimab. The rearranged chain carries TRBV30 and TRBJ1-4, with no D gene named confidently. The encoded CDR3 is CAWSETNEKLFF. In nucleotide form, the sequence is TGTGCCTGGAGTGAAACTAATGAAAAACTGTTTTTT.